Listed below are T cell receptor beta chains from one sample, sequenced in a study of T-cell reconstitution after alpha-beta-depleted transplantation in children. TCRdb itself ran the PCR reads through MiXCR, one entry per CDR3 protein. The sample includes approximately 250,000 distinct CDR3 sequences, around 8.9% seen only once; the top ten take approximately 5.4%. This sample comprised PBMCs from the stem cell graft donor, obtained from the stem cell graft. The source is a human donor who donated a stem cell graft to a child with SCID. Both conserved end residues are part of each CDR3. The D gene is left open where the match is weak. A clone size is listed for some rows: how often the clone was seen (once, few, many), or a class if it is expanded.

CDR3 protein: CASSLGQRGVVNTEAFF; CDR3 DNA: TGCGCCAGCAGCTTGGGGCAGCGGGGAGTGGTGAACACTGAAGCTTTCTTT; D gene: NA; J gene: TRBJ1-1; clone size: many; V gene: TRBV5-1
CDR3 protein: CASRFLPDRTYEQYF; CDR3 DNA: TGCGCCAGCAGGTTTTTGCCCGACAGGACCTACGAGCAGTACTTC; D gene: NA; J gene: TRBJ2-7; clone size: many; V gene: TRBV5-1
CDR3 protein: CSATSVGRETQYF; CDR3 DNA: TGCAGTGCTACTAGCGTCGGTAGGGAGACCCAGTACTTC; D gene: NA; J gene: TRBJ2-5; clone size: many; V gene: TRBV20-1
CDR3 protein: CASSDRDSFFNGYTF; CDR3 DNA: TGTGCCAGCAGCGACCGGGACAGCTTCTTTAATGGCTACACCTTC; D gene: TRBD1; J gene: TRBJ1-2; clone size: many; V gene: TRBV11-2
CDR3 protein: CASSPGLAGGQGYNEQFF; CDR3 DNA: TGTGCCAGCAGCCCGGGACTAGCGGGGGGGCAGGGTTACAATGAGCAGTTCTTC; D gene: TRBD2; J gene: TRBJ2-1; clone size: many; V gene: TRBV12-3/TRBV12-4
CDR3 protein: CASSQQGGGTNEQFF; CDR3 DNA: TGTGCCAGCAGTCAACAGGGGGGGGGTACGAATGAGCAGTTCTTC; D gene: NA; J gene: TRBJ2-1; clone size: many; V gene: TRBV12-3/TRBV12-4
CDR3 protein: CASSFRGTNEKLFF; CDR3 DNA: TGTGCCAGCAGTTTTAGGGGAACTAATGAAAAACTGTTTTTT; D gene: NA; J gene: TRBJ1-4; clone size: many; V gene: TRBV28
CDR3 protein: CASSWGLRGDTEAFF; CDR3 DNA: TGTGCCAGCAGCTGGGGACTGCGGGGCGACACTGAAGCTTTCTTT; D gene: NA; J gene: TRBJ1-1; clone size: few; V gene: TRBV5-6
CDR3 protein: CASSSPGQKFTTGELFF; CDR3 DNA: TGTGCCAGCAGTTCCCCGGGACAGAAATTTACCACCGGGGAGCTGTTTTTT; D gene: TRBD1; J gene: TRBJ2-2; clone size: many; V gene: TRBV28
CDR3 protein: CASSRRGDLNEKLFF; CDR3 DNA: TGTGCCAGCTCTCGGAGGGGCGATCTAAATGAAAAACTGTTTTTT; D gene: NA; J gene: TRBJ1-4; clone size: NA; V gene: TRBV18
CDR3 protein: CASSSKGLAKNIQYF; CDR3 DNA: TGTGCCAGCTCATCCAAGGGACTAGCCAAAAACATTCAGTACTTC; D gene: NA; J gene: TRBJ2-4; clone size: many; V gene: TRBV18
CDR3 protein: CASSQRTGHATNEKLFF; CDR3 DNA: TGCGCCAGCAGCCAAAGGACAGGGCATGCAACTAATGAAAAACTGTTTTTT; D gene: TRBD1; J gene: TRBJ1-4; clone size: NA; V gene: TRBV5-1
CDR3 protein: CASIRARGSGELFF; CDR3 DNA: TGTGCCAGCATCAGAGCCAGGGGATCCGGGGAGCTGTTTTTT; D gene: NA; J gene: TRBJ2-2; clone size: many; V gene: TRBV7-9
CDR3 protein: CASSAGQRNSYEQYF; CDR3 DNA: TGCGCCAGCAGCGCGGGACAGCGGAACTCCTACGAGCAGTACTTC; D gene: NA; J gene: TRBJ2-7; clone size: many; V gene: TRBV5-1
CDR3 protein: CASSPGDRDKTEAFF; CDR3 DNA: TGTGCCAGCAGCCCCGGGGACAGGGACAAGACTGAAGCTTTCTTT; D gene: TRBD1; J gene: TRBJ1-1; clone size: NA; V gene: TRBV7-9
CDR3 protein: CATSRGRGEMNTEAFF; CDR3 DNA: TGTGCCACCAGCAGAGGCCGGGGGGAAATGAACACTGAAGCTTTCTTT; D gene: NA; J gene: TRBJ1-1; clone size: NA; V gene: TRBV15
CDR3 protein: CASTIGGTGANVLTF; CDR3 DNA: TGCGCCAGTACTATCGGGGGTACTGGGGCCAACGTCCTGACTTTC; D gene: NA; J gene: TRBJ2-6; clone size: few; V gene: TRBV5-1
CDR3 protein: CASSQPGKTSGYNEQFF; CDR3 DNA: TGCGCCAGCAGCCAGCCCGGTAAGACTAGCGGGTACAATGAGCAGTTCTTC; D gene: TRBD2; J gene: TRBJ2-1; clone size: NA; V gene: TRBV4-3
CDR3 protein: CASSLANYSTGELFF; CDR3 DNA: TGCGCCAGCAGCTTGGCCAATTACAGCACCGGGGAGCTGTTTTTT; D gene: NA; J gene: TRBJ2-2; clone size: many; V gene: TRBV5-1
CDR3 protein: CSSRGYNEQFF; CDR3 DNA: TGCAGCTCCAGGGGGTACAATGAGCAGTTCTTC; D gene: TRBD1; J gene: TRBJ2-1; clone size: few; V gene: TRBV29-1
CDR3 protein: CATSRDMRTAYNEQFF; CDR3 DNA: TGTGCCACCAGCAGAGATATGAGGACAGCCTACAATGAGCAGTTCTTC; D gene: NA; J gene: TRBJ2-1; clone size: many; V gene: TRBV15
CDR3 protein: CASSQEGPSTDTQYF; CDR3 DNA: TGTGCCAGCAGCCAAGAGGGGCCTAGCACAGATACGCAGTATTTT; D gene: NA; J gene: TRBJ2-3; clone size: many; V gene: TRBV14